This paragraph reports one T cell receptor (beta chain). The antigen is undetermined. Clones were sequenced by immunoSEQ multiplex PCR, and TCRdb holds only the in-frame ones, with some missing. The sample lists about 180,000 clones, around 85% occurring once. The sample belongs to a study of cytomegalovirus exposure and HLA in healthy donors. The study, taken as a whole, reports: Generally TCR sequences proved uncommon, though certain public TCRs appeared in numerous donors. The authors enumerated 164 TCR beta chains as linked to cytomegalovirus. For cytomegalovirus status, the classifier reportedly gave diagnoses with high specificity and sensitivity.

The CDR3 runs 18 residues. Trimming at V came to 5 bases and at J to 5 bases, leaving 18 bases not matched to a gene. Germline-derived CDR1 and CDR2 are KGHSH and LQKENI. Separate from the 666-subject first cohort, the roughly 120-subject validation cohort was the one that the donors belonged to. This clonotype originated in a young man in good health and CMV-seropositive. The chain couples TRBV18 to TRBJ1-1, with TRBD1 matching over 9 bases. Source material: PBMCs. CDR3 DNA sequence: TGTGCCAGCTCATCGGTACAGGGGGCTGGTACTAAGAAGACTGAAGCTTTCTTT. Its translation is CASSSVQGAGTKKTEAFF.